These 14 T cell receptor beta chains originate from one sample sequenced in a study of blood T cell repertoires in COVID-19. The method was immunoSEQ multiplex PCR; TCRdb's version includes in-frame clones alone and lacks a portion of them. The sample lists 300,000 to 400,000 clones; 65% to 90% were seen once. The sample consisted of PBMCs or T cells enriched from blood (not recorded which). These receptors all stem from a woman between 40 and 50 years old with acute COVID-19.

The chain combines TRBV7-6 with TRBJ2-7; 9 nucleotides agree with TRBD1. This CDR3 spans 15 amino acids. V gave up 4 bases and J gave up 4 bases; unmatched junction bases: 8. Looked up from germline, CDR1 is SGHVS and CDR2 is FNYEAQ. The CDR3, as DNA: TGTGCCAGCAGCTCTACAGGGGGCCTGGCATACGAGCAGTACTTC. It specifies CASSSTGGLAYEQYF.

This clone came up once. This chain links TRBV2 with TRBJ1-1, with D unclear. The germline V gene encodes CDR1 SNHLY and CDR2 FYNNEI. The CDR3 totals 16 residues. The V end lost 0 bases, the J end lost 0 bases, and 11 bases lay between the germline ends. CDR3 bases: TGTGCCAGCAGTGAAGCCCCGGGATCTGTGAACACTGAAGCTTTCTTT. Translating it yields CASSEAPGSVNTEAFF.

The chain combines TRBV28 with TRBJ1-5; a possible D gene is TRBD1 (6 bases). In germline, CDR1 is MDHEN, CDR2 SYDVKM. The CDR3 loop spans 14 amino acids. V was shortened by 10 bases and J by 2 bases, with 15 bases between the two germline ends. In DNA, the CDR3 is TGTGCCATACATCGACAGGTTGGCAATCAGCCCCAGCATTTT. As protein: CAIHRQVGNQPQHF. The full variable domain, completed using reference TRBV28 and TRBJ1-5, is DVKVTQSSRYLVKRTGEKVFLECVQDMDHENMFWYRQDPGLGLRLIYFSYDVKMKEKGDIPEGYSVSREKKERFSLILESASTNQTSMYLCAIHRQVGNQPQHFGDGTRLSIL.

CDR3 bases: TGCGCCAGCAGCCAAGGTGTTACAGGGCCGAGGGGTAATGAAAAACTGTTTTTT. This gives the protein CASSQGVTGPRGNEKLFF. The chain combines TRBV4-3 with TRBJ1-4; TRBD1 might be the D (6 bases). Germline V gives CDR1 LGHNA, CDR2 YSLEER. V was shortened by 1 base and J by 4 bases, with 19 bases between the two germline ends. The CDR3 runs 18 residues.

The chain has TRBV20-1 and TRBJ1-2, with D unclear. CDR1 is DFQATT, CDR2 SNEGSKA, per germline (reference sequence). The CDR3 contains 12 residues. V was shortened by 3 bases and J by 1 base, with 6 bases between the two germline ends. The CDR3, as DNA: TGCAGTGCTAGTTCTCTTAACTATGGCTACACCTTC. The encoded protein is CSASSLNYGYTF.

The chain links TRBV5-4 to TRBJ1-2; the match to TRBD1 covers 7 bases. Germline V CDR1 and CDR2: SGHNT, YYREEE (reference sequence). The CDR3 contains 14 residues. Trimming at V came to 2 bases and at J to 3 bases, leaving 4 bases not matched to a gene. This CDR3 reads CASSFGTVDYGYTF. DNA for the CDR3: TGTGCCAGCAGCTTTGGGACAGTCGACTATGGCTACACCTTC.

This clone was found once. The chain has TRBV5-8 and TRBJ2-5; 8 bases are shared with TRBD2. Germline V gene lookup returns CDR1 SGHTS and CDR2 YDEGEE. The CDR3 has 13 amino acids. V gave up 2 bases and J gave up 4 bases; unmatched junction bases: 1. CDR3 residues: CASSLTSGETQYF. Written as DNA, the CDR3 is TGTGCCAGCAGCTTAACTAGCGGAGAGACCCAGTACTTC.

The chain combines TRBV3-1 (or the pseudogene TRBV3-2) with TRBJ2-3; 7 bases match TRBD2. The CDR3 runs 19 residues. With V trimmed by 1 base and J by 4 bases, 17 bases remained unmatched. The germline V gene has CDR1 LGHDT and CDR2 YNNKEL (reference sequence). For the CDR3, the DNA is TGTGCCAGCAGCCAAGCTCGGACGGGGGGTTCTGGTTTACCAGATACGCAGTATTTT. It specifies CASSQARTGGSGLPDTQYF.

This clone was counted many times. This sequence joins TRBV6-2 or TRBV6-3 and TRBJ1-2; weak D call: TRBD1 (6 bases). CDR1 is MNHEY and CDR2 is SVGEGT in the germline V gene. V shed 5 bases and J shed 5 bases, with 12 bases lying between them. The CDR3 runs to 13 residues. The CDR3 sequence is CASSPTGAYGYTF. CDR3 nucleotide sequence: TGTGCCAGCAGTCCGACAGGCGCATATGGCTACACCTTC.

This clone was recorded a few times. This chain joins TRBV4-3 and TRBJ1-4; TRBD1 agrees at 8 bases. This CDR3 region has 16 residues. Germline trimming cut 6 bases from V and 5 bases from J; bases unmatched to any gene: 11. CDR1 is LGHNA and CDR2 is YSLEER in the germline V gene. The CDR3 coding sequence is TGCGCCAGCAGTCCTGGAGTGACAGGGGCGAATGAAAAACTGTTTTTT. This gives the protein CASSPGVTGANEKLFF.

The V call is TRBV4-3, the J call TRBJ2-3, with 7 positions matching TRBD1. This CDR3 has 17 amino acids. Germline trimming cut 3 bases from V and 0 bases from J; bases unmatched to any gene: 9. CDR1 and CDR2 (germline): LGHNA, YSLEER. The CDR3 here is CASSHRTGQISTDTQYF. The CDR3 DNA reads TGCGCCAGCAGCCACCGAACGGGACAGATAAGCACAGATACGCAGTATTTT.

This clone has a handful of counts. The gene calls are TRBV5-5 and TRBJ1-2, with a weak D call TRBD1 (5 bases). From germline, CDR1 is SGHKS and CDR2 YYEKEE (reference sequence). This CDR3 spans 15 amino acids. Trimming removed 0 bases at V and 7 bases at J, with 16 bases between. In nucleotides, the CDR3 is TGTGCCAGCAGCTTGGGACAGTTAGGCGAGCGTGGCTACACCTTC. Residues: CASSLGQLGERGYTF.

This clone was detected a few times. This rearrangement joins TRBV11-2 to TRBJ1-2, with D unclear. The germline V gene has CDR1 SGHAT and CDR2 FQNNGV. Trimming took 3 bases from V and 4 from J, leaving 9 bases between them. This CDR3 has 13 residues. The DNA of the CDR3 is TGTGCCAGCAGCTTTGAACAGACCTATGGCTACACCTTC. Its protein product is CASSFEQTYGYTF.

The V call is TRBV11-2, the J call TRBJ1-2; possibly TRBD1 for D (6 bases). The V end lost 4 bases, the J end lost 8 bases, and 32 bases lay between the germline ends. Germline CDR1 SGHAT, CDR2 FQNNGV. The CDR3 spans 19 residues. For the CDR3, the DNA is TGTGCCAGCAGCTCCCTGATGGGGGCGACCCTAAAACGGGTGAAAGGCTACACCTTC. The encoded protein is CASSSLMGATLKRVKGYTF. The full variable domain, rest sourced from reference TRBV11-2 and TRBJ1-2, is EAGVAQSPRYKIIEKRQSVAFWCNPISGHATLYWYQQILGQGPKLLIQFQNNGVVDDSQLPKDRFSAERLKGVDSTLKIQPAKLEDSAVYLCASSSLMGATLKRVKGYTFGSGTRLTVV.